This TCR beta chain came from a study of beta chain features in type 1 diabetes. Every isolated RNA sample was fully reverse transcribed, so sequencing captured expressed TCRB transcripts. TCRdb's table, derived via immunoSEQ multiplex PCR, lists solely in-frame clones and lacks some. Counted here are about 660,000 clones, about 14% occurring once; the ten biggest clones make up approximately 0.042%. This clone appeared a few times. Its antigen is unidentified. V lost 3 bases to trimming and J lost 4 bases, with 14 bases between them. The CDR3 runs to 15 residues. The germline V gene has CDR1 SGHNT and CDR2 YYREEE (reference sequence). The study, taken as a whole, reports: All four CD4+ subsets from Type 1 diabetes patients carried moderately but significantly shorter TCRB CDR3s.

The sequenced sample was naive CD4+ T cells from blood. This chain connects TRBV5-4 to TRBJ2-1; TRBD2 might be the D (6 bases). The origin of this receptor is a young man with type 1 diabetes. The chain's CDR3 is CASSSRGGIYNEQFF. The CDR3 DNA reads TGTGCCAGCAGCTCCCGTGGGGGGATTTACAATGAGCAGTTCTTC.